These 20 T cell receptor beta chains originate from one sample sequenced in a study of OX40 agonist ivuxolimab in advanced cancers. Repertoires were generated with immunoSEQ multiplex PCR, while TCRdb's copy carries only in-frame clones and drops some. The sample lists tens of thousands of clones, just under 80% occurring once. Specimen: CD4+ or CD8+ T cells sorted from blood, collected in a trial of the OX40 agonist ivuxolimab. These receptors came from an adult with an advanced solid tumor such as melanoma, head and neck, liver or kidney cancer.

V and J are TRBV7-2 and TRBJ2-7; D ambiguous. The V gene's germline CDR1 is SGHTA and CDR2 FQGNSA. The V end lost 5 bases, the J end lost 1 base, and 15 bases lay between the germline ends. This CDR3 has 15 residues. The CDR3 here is CASSLNPGPSYEQYF. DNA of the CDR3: TGTGCCAGCAGCCTAAATCCGGGTCCTTCCTACGAGCAGTACTTC.

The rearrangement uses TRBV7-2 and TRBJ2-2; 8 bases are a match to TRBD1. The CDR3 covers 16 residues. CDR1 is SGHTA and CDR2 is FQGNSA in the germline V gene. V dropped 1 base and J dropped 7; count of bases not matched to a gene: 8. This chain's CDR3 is CASSLVGRTGNGELFF. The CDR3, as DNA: TGTGCCAGCAGCTTAGTTGGGAGGACAGGGAACGGGGAGCTGTTTTTT.

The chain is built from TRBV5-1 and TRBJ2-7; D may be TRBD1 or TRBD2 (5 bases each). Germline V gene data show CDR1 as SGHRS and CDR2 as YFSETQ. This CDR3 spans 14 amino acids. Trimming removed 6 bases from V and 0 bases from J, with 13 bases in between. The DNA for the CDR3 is TGCGCCAGCACCAGGGACCTACCCTCCTACGAGCAGTACTTC. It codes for CASTRDLPSYEQYF.

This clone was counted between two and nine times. The chain's CDR3 is CASSAQTGRWGYTF. Written as DNA, the CDR3 is TGTGCCAGCAGCGCTCAGACAGGGCGGTGGGGCTACACCTTC. The J gene is TRBJ1-2, the V gene TRBV9; 7 bases are shared with TRBD1. The CDR3 runs to 14 residues. Germline loops: CDR1 SGDLS, CDR2 YYNGEE. V was pared by 3 bases and J by 8 bases, with 10 bases of the junction left unmatched.

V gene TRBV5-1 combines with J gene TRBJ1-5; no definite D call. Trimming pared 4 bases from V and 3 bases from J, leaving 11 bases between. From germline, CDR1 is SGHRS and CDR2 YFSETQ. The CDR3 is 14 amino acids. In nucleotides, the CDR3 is TGCGCCAGCAGCGAGGCTGGGGTCAATCAGCCCCAGCATTTT. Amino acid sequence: CASSEAGVNQPQHF.

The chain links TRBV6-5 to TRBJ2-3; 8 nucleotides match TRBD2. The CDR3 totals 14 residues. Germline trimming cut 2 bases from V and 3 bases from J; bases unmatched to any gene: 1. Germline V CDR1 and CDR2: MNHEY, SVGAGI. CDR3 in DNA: TGTGCCAGCAGTTACAGCGGGGGTACAGATACGCAGTATTTT. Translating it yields CASSYSGGTDTQYF.

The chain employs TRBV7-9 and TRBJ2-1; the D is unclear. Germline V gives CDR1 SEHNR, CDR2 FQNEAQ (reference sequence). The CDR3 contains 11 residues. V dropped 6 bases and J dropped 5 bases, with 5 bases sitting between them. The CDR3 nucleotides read TGTGCCAGCAGTAATCACAATGAGCAGTTCTTC. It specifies CASSNHNEQFF.

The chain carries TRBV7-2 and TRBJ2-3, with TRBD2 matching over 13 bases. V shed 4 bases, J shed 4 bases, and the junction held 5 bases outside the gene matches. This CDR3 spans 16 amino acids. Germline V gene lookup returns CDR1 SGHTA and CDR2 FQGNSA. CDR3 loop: CASSSRLAGGPDTQYF. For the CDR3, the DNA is TGTGCCAGCAGCTCCCGACTAGCGGGAGGCCCAGATACGCAGTATTTT.

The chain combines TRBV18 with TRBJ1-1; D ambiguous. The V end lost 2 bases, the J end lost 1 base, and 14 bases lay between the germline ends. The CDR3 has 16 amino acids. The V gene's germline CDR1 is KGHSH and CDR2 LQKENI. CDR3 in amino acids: CASSPDRFGSNTEAFF. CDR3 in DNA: TGTGCCAGCTCACCAGACCGTTTTGGTTCGAACACTGAAGCTTTCTTT. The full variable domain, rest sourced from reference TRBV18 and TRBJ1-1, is NAGVMQNPRHLVRRRGQEARLRCSPMKGHSHVYWYRQLPEEGLKFMVYLQKENIIDESGMPKERFSAEFPKEGPSILRIQQVVRGDSAAYFCASSPDRFGSNTEAFFGQGTRLTVV.

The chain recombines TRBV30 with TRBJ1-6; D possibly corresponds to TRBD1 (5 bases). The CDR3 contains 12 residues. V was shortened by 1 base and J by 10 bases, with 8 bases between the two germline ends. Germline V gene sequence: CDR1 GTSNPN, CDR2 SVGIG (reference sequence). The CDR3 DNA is TGTGCCTGGAGTGCAGGGATATCACCCCTCCACTTT. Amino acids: CAWSAGISPLHF.

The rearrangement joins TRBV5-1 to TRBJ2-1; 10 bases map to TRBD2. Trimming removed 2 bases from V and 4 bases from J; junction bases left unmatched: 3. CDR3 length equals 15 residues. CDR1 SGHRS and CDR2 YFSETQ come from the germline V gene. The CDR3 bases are TGCGCCAGCAGCTTACTAGCGGGAAATTACAATGAGCAGTTCTTC. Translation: CASSLLAGNYNEQFF.

The DNA of the CDR3 is TGTGCCAGCAGTTCCCAGCTAGCGGGAGTGAGGGAGCAGTACTTC. Translation: CASSSQLAGVREQYF. This chain connects TRBV28 to TRBJ2-7; TRBD2 aligns across 10 bases. This CDR3 comprises 15 residues. Germline lookup yields CDR1 MDHEN and CDR2 SYDVKM. Germline trimming cut 4 bases from V and 7 bases from J; bases unmatched to any gene: 10.

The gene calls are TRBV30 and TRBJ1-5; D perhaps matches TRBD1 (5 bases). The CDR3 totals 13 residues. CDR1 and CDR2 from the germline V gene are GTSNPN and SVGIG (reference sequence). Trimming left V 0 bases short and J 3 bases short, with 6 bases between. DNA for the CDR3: TGTGCCTGGAGTGTACAGGTCAATCAGCCCCAGCATTTT. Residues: CAWSVQVNQPQHF.

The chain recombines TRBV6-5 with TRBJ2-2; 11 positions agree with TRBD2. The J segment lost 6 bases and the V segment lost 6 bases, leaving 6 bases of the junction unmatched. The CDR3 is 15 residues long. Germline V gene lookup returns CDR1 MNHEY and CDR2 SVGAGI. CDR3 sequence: CASRGTSGGAGELFF. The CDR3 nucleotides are TGTGCCAGCAGGGGGACTAGCGGAGGGGCCGGGGAGCTGTTTTTT.

The CDR3, as DNA: TGTGCCAGCAGCTCCAGGGGGGGATACAATGAGCAGTTCTTC. It specifies CASSSRGGYNEQFF. J is TRBJ2-1 and V is TRBV5-4, with D possibly being TRBD1 or TRBD2 (7 bases each). This CDR3 contains 14 residues. With 3 bases removed from V and 4 bases from J, the gap between germline ends came to 11 bases. CDR1 is SGHNT, CDR2 YYREEE, per germline (reference sequence).

DNA for the CDR3: TGCGCCAGCAGCTTGGGTATTTTACCCCGAGGCAATGAGCAGTTCTTC. Translation: CASSLGILPRGNEQFF. The V and J genes are TRBV5-1 and TRBJ2-1; D gene unclear. This CDR3 is 16 amino acids long. CDR1 and CDR2 (germline): SGHRS, YFSETQ. The ends were cut back, 0 bases at V and 6 bases at J, with 16 bases in the middle.

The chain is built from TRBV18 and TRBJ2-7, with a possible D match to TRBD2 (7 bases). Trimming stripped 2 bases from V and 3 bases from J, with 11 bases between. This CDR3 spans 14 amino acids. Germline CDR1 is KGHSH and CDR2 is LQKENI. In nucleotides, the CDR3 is TGTGCCAGCTCACCAAGGGGGACTAACTACGAGCAGTACTTC. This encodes CASSPRGTNYEQYF. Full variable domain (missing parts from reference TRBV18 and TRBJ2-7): NAGVMQNPRHLVRRRGQEARLRCSPMKGHSHVYWYRQLPEEGLKFMVYLQKENIIDESGMPKERFSAEFPKEGPSILRIQQVVRGDSAAYFCASSPRGTNYEQYFGPGTRLTVT.

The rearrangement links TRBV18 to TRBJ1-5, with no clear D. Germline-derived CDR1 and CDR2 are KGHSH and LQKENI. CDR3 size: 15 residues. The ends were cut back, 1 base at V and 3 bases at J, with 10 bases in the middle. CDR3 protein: CASSPLGSLNQPQHF. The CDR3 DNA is TGTGCCAGCTCACCACTAGGCAGCCTCAATCAGCCCCAGCATTTT.

Here the CDR3 DNA reads TGTGCCAGCAATCCACCGGGGCGCCTCTATGAGCAGTTCTTC. It specifies CASNPPGRLYEQFF. V is TRBV28 and J is TRBJ2-1, with D possibly being TRBD1 or TRBD2 (5 bases each). Per germline, CDR1 MDHEN and CDR2 SYDVKM. With 7 bases removed from V and 8 bases from J, the gap between germline ends came to 18 bases. This CDR3 region has 14 residues. Looking up the rest from reference TRBV28 and TRBJ2-1 gives the full variable domain: DVKVTQSSRYLVKRTGEKVFLECVQDMDHENMFWYRQDPGLGLRLIYFSYDVKMKEKGDIPEGYSVSREKKERFSLILESASTNQTSMYLCASNPPGRLYEQFFGPGTRLTVL.

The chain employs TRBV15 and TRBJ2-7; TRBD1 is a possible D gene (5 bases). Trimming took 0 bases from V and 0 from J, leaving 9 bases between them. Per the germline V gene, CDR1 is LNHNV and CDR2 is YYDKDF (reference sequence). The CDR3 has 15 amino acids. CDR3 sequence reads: CATSRDPQGSYEQYF. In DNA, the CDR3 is TGTGCCACCAGCAGAGATCCCCAGGGCTCCTACGAGCAGTACTTC.